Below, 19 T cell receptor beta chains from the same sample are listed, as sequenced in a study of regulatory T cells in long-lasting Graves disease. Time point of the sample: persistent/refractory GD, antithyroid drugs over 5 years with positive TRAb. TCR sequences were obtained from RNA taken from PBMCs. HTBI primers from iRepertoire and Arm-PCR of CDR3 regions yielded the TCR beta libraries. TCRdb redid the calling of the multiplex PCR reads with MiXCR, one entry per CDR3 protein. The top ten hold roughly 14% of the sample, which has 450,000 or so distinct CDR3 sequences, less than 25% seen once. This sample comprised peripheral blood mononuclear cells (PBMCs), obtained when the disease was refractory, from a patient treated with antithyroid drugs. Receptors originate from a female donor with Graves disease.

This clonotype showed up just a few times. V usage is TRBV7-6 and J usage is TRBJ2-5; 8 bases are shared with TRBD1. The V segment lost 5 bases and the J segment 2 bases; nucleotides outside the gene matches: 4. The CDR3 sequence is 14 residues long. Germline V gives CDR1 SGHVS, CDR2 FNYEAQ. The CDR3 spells CASSHGQGQETQYF. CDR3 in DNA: TGTGCCAGCAGCCACGGACAGGGACAAGAGACCCAGTACTTC.

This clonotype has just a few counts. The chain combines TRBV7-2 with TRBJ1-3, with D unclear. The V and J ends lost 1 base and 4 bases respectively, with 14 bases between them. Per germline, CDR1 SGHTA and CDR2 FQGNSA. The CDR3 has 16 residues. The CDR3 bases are TGTGCCAGCAGCTTAGTGGCCACGACCGACGGAAACACCATATATTTT. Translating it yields CASSLVATTDGNTIYF.

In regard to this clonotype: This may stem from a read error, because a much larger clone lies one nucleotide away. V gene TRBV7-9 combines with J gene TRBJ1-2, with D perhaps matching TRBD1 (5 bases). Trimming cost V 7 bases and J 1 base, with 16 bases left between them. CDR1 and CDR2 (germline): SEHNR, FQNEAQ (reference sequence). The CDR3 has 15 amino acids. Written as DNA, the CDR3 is TGTGCCAGCAACTTGGGGGGTGAGCTTAACTATGGCTACACCTTC. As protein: CASNLGGELNYGYTF.

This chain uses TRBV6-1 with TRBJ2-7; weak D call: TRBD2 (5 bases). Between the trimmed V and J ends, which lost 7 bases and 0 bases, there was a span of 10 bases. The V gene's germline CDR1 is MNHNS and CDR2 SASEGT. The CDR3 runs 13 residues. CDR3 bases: TGTGCCAGCAATCTTGCGGGCTCCTACGAGCAGTACTTC. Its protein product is CASNLAGSYEQYF.

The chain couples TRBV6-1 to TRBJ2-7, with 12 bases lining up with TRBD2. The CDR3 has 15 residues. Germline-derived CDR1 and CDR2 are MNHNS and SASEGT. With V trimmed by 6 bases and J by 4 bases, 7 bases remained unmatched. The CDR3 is CASRTRLAGVYEQYF. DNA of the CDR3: TGTGCCAGCAGGACCAGACTAGCGGGAGTTTACGAGCAGTACTTC.

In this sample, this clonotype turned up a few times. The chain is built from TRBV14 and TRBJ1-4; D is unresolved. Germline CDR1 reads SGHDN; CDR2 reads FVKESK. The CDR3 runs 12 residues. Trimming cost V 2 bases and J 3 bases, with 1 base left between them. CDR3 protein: CASSQPNEKLFF. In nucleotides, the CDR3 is TGTGCCAGCAGCCAACCTAATGAAAAACTGTTTTTT.

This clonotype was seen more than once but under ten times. The CDR3 DNA follows: TGCAGTGCTAAGGACAGGGGAAGCAATCAGCCCCAGCATTTT. It specifies CSAKDRGSNQPQHF. The gene calls are TRBV20-1 and TRBJ1-5, with TRBD1 identical over 9 bases. V dropped 4 bases and J dropped 1; count of bases not matched to a gene: 2. The germline gives CDR1 DFQATT, CDR2 SNEGSKA (reference sequence). This CDR3 is built from 14 residues.

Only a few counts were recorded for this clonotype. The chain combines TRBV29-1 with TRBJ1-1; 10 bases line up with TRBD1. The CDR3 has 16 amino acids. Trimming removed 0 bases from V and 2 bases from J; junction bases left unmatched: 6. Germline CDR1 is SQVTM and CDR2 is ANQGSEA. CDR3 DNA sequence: TGCAGCGTTGAAGAGTCCGAGACAGGGGGCAACACTGAAGCTTTCTTT. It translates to CSVEESETGGNTEAFF.

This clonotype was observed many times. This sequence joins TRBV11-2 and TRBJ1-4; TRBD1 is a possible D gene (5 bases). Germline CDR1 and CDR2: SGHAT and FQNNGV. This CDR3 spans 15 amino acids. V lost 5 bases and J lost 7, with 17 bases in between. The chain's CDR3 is CASSATSRVGEKLFF. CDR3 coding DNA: TGTGCCAGCAGCGCCACTAGCAGGGTCGGTGAAAAACTGTTTTTT.

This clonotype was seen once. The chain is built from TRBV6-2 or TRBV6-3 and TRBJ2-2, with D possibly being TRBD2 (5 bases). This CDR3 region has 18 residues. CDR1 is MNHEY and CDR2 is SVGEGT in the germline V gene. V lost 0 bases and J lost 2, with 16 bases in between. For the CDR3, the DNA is TGTGCCAGCAGTTACTCTAGGCTAGCAAGAGGAAACACCGGGGAGCTGTTTTTT. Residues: CASSYSRLARGNTGELFF.

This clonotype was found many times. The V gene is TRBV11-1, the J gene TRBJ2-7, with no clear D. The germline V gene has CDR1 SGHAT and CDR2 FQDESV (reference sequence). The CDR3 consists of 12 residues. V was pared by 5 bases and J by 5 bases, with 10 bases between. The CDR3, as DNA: TGTGCCAGCAGCCGGATCTTAAACGAGCAGTACTTC. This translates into CASSRILNEQYF.

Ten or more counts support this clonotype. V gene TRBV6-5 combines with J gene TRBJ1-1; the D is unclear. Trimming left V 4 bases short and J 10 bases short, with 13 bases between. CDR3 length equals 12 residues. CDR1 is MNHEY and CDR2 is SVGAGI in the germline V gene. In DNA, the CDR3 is TGTGCCAGCAGTTTTAATTTCTATAGAGCTTTCTTT. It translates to CASSFNFYRAFF.

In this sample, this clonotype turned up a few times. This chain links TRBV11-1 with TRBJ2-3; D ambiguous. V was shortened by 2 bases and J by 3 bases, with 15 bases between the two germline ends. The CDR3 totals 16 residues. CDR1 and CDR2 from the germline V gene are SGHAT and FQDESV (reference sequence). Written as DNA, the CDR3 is TGTGCCAGCAGCTTACGTATATCGTTCGGAACAGATACGCAGTATTTT. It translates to CASSLRISFGTDTQYF.

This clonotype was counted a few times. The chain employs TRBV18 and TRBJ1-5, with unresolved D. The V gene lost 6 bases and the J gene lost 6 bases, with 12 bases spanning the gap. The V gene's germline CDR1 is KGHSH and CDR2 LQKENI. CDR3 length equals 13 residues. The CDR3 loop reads CASSPTESQPQHF. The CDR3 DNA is TGTGCCAGCTCCCCTACAGAAAGTCAGCCCCAGCATTTT.

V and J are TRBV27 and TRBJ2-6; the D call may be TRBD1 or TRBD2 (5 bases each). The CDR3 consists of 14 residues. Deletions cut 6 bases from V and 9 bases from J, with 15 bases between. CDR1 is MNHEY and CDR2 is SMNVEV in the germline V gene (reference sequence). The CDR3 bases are TGTGCCAGCAGACCGACCGGGACGCTCAACGTCCTGACTTTC. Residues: CASRPTGTLNVLTF.

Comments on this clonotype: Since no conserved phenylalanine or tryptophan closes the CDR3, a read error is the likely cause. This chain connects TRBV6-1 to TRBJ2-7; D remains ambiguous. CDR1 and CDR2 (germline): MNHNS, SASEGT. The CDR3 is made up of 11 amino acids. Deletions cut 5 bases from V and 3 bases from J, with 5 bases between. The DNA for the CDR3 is TGTGCCAGCAGTAAGGGCTACGAGCAGTACTCC. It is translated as CASSKGYEQYS.

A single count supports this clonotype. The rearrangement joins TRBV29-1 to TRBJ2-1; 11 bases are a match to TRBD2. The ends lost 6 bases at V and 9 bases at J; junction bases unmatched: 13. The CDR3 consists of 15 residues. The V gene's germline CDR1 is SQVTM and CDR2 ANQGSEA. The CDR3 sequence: CSVAQDSGRASEQFF. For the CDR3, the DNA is TGCAGCGTGGCCCAGGATAGCGGGAGGGCCAGTGAGCAGTTCTTC.

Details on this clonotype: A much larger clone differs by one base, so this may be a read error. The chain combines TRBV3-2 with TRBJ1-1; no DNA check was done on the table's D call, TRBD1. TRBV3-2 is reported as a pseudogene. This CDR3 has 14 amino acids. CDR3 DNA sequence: TGTGCCAGCAGCCTCGCGGACAGAATCACTGAAGCTTTCTTT. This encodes CASSLADRITEAFF.

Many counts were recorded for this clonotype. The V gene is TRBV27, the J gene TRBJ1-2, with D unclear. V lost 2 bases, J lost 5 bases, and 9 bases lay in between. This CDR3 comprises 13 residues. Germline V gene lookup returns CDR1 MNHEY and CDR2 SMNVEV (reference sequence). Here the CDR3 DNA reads TGTGCCAGCAGTTTAGAAGCGGGGTATGGCTACACCTTC. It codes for CASSLEAGYGYTF.